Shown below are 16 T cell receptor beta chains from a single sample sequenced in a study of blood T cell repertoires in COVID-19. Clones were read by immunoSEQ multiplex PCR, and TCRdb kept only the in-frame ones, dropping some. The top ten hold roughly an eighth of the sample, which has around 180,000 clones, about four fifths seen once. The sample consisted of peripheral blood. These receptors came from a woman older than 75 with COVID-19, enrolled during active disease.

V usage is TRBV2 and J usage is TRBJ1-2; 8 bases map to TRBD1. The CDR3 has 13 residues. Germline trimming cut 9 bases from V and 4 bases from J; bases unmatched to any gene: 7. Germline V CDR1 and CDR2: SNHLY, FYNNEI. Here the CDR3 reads CASAPGQAYGYTF. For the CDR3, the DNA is TGTGCCAGTGCCCCGGGACAGGCCTATGGCTACACCTTC.

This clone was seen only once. CDR3 sequence reads: CASSPQGTRGDGYTF. In nucleotides, the CDR3 is TGTGCCAGCTCACCACAAGGGACACGGGGGGATGGCTACACCTTC. The genes are TRBV18 and TRBJ1-2; D may be TRBD1 (6 bases). V gave up 1 base and J gave up 6 bases, with 15 bases separating them. Per germline, CDR1 KGHSH and CDR2 LQKENI. The CDR3 runs to 15 residues. The full variable domain, completed using reference TRBV18 and TRBJ1-2, is NAGVMQNPRHLVRRRGQEARLRCSPMKGHSHVYWYRQLPEEGLKFMVYLQKENIIDESGMPKERFSAEFPKEGPSILRIQQVVRGDSAAYFCASSPQGTRGDGYTFGSGTRLTVV.

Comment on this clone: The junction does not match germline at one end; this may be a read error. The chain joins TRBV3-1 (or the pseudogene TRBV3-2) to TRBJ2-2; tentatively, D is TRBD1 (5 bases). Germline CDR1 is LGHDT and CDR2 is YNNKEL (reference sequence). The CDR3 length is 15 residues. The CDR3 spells CASSQVVGDTGELFF. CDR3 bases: TGTGCCAGTAGCCAAGTTGTAGGGGACACCGGGGAGCTGTTTTTT.

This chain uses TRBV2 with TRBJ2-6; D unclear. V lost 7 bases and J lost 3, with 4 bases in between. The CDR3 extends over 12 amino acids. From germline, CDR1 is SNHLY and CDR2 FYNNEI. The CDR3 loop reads CASTYGANVLTF. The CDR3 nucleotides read TGTGCCAGCACTTATGGGGCCAACGTCCTGACTTTC.

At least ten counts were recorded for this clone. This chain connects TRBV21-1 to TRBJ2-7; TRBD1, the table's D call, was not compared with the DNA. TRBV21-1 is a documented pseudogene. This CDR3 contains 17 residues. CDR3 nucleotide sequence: TGTGCCAGCAGCAAAAAGTCCTGGCAGGGGTTCTCCTACGAGCAGTACTTC. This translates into CASSKKSWQGFSYEQYF.

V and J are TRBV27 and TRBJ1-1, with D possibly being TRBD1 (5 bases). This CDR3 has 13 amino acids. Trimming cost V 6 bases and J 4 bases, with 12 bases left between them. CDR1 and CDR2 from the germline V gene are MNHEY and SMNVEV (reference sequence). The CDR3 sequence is CASRAGGGTEAFF. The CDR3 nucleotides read TGTGCCAGCAGGGCCGGGGGGGGCACTGAAGCTTTCTTT.

The chain's CDR3 is CASSLTRISYEQYF. The CDR3 region has the DNA TGTGCCAGTAGTCTGACGAGGATCTCCTACGAGCAGTACTTC. The chain has TRBV19 and TRBJ2-7; no clear D. Germline lookup yields CDR1 LNHDA and CDR2 SQIVND (reference sequence). The CDR3 sequence is 14 residues long. The V end was cut by 5 bases, the J end by 0 bases, with 11 bases between.

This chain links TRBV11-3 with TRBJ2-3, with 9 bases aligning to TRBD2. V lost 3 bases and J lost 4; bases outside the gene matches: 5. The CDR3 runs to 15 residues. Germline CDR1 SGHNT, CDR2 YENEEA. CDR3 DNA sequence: TGTGCCAGCAGCTTGGGCGGGGGGGGGCCAGATACGCAGTATTTT. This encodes CASSLGGGGPDTQYF.

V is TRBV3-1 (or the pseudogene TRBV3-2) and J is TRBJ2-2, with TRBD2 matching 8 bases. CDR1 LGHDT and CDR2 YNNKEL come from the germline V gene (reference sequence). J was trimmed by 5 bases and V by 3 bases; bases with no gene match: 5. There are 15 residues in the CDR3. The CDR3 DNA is TGTGCCAGCAGCCAGGGACTAGTAATGACCGGGGAGCTGTTTTTT. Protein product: CASSQGLVMTGELFF.

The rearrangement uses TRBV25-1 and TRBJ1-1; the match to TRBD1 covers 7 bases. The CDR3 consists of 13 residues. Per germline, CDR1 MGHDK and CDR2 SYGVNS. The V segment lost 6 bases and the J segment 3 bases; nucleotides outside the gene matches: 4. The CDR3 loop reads CASSLTGDTEAFF. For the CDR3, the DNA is TGTGCCAGCAGCCTAACAGGGGACACTGAAGCTTTCTTT.

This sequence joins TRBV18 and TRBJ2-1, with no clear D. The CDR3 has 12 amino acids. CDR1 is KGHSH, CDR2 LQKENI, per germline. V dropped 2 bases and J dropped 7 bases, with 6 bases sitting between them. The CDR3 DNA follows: TGTGCCAGCTCACCAGCGTTGAATGAGCAGTTCTTC. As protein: CASSPALNEQFF.

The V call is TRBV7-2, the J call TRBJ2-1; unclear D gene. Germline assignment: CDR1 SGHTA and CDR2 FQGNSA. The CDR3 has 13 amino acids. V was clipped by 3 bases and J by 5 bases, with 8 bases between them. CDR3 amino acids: CASSLSRDNEQFF. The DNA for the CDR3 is TGTGCCAGCAGCTTGTCCCGGGACAATGAGCAGTTCTTC.

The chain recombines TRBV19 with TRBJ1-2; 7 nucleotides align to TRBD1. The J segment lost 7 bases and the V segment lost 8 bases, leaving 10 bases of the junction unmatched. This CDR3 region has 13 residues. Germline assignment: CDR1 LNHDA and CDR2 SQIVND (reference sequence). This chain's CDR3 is CASRGIGTVGYTF. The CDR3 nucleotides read TGTGCCAGTCGGGGAATCGGGACAGTTGGCTACACCTTC.

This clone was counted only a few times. As DNA, the CDR3 is TGTGCCAGCAGTCAAGACAGACTAGCGGGAACAGATACGCAGTATTTT. Translated: CASSQDRLAGTDTQYF. The chain links TRBV6-6 to TRBJ2-3, with TRBD2 matching over 11 bases. Germline V gene lookup returns CDR1 MNHNY and CDR2 SVGAGI (reference sequence). J was trimmed by 3 bases and V by 5 bases; bases with no gene match: 7. This CDR3 is 16 amino acids long.

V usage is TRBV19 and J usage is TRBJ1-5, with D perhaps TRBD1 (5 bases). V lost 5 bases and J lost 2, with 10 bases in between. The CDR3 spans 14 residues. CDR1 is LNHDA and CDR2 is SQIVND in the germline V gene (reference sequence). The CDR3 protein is CASSPRGGNQPQHF. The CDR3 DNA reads TGTGCCAGTAGTCCCCGGGGGGGCAATCAGCCCCAGCATTTT.

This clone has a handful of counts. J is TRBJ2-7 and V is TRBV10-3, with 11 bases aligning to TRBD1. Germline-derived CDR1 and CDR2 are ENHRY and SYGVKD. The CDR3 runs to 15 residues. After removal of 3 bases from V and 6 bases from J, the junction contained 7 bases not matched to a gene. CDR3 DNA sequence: TGTGCCATCAGTGATTCCGGGACAGGGGGAGTCGAGCAGTACTTC. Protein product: CAISDSGTGGVEQYF.